Many counts were recorded for the clone carrying this T cell receptor beta chain. Its antigen remains unknown. The data belong to a study of CD8 T cells in ankylosing spondylitis. Overall study findings and caveats: A subset of motif variants has previously been described in the synovial fluid and blood of reactive arthritis.

Scientists made TCR beta libraries using quantitative 5'-RACE with molecular barcodes. TCRdb called the 5' RACE reads again in MiXCR, with one record for every CDR3 protein. The table lists about 250,000 distinct CDR3 sequences, 8% to 9% of them singletons. This CDR3 has 13 amino acids. Germline V CDR1 and CDR2: SGHDT, YYEEEE. The ends were cut back, 2 bases at V and 8 bases at J, with 11 bases in the middle. This clonotype was obtained from a female donor with ankylosing spondylitis or in good health (not recorded which). V and J are TRBV5-6 and TRBJ2-1; D gene uncertain. The sequenced sample was blood, either unsorted or a sorted T cell fraction (not recorded which). The CDR3 DNA reads TGTGCCAGCAGCTTTGGTGCCCCCTATGAGCAGTTCTTC. Translation: CASSFGAPYEQFF.